This T cell receptor beta chain was sequenced for a study of cytomegalovirus exposure and HLA in healthy donors. Overall study results and limits: High sensitivity and specificity were reportedly achieved when the classifier diagnosed cytomegalovirus status.

TCRdb keeps only in-frame clones here, not all; method: immunoSEQ multiplex PCR. The sample carries fewer than 200,000 clones, roughly 89% recorded once. A word on this clone: What it recognizes is unknown. Within the sample, other DNA sequences also encode this same CDR3.

The sample was PBMCs. This TCR derives from a woman between 18 and 29 years old in good health and CMV-seropositive.

The CDR3 sequence: CASSGSRGETQYF. CDR3 bases: TGTGCCAGTAGTGGGAGCCGGGGGGAGACCCAGTACTTC. This chain links TRBV19 with TRBJ2-5, with D tentatively TRBD2 (6 bases). Germline V gene data show CDR1 as LNHDA and CDR2 as SQIVND (reference sequence). Trimming removed 5 bases at V and 5 bases at J, with 12 bases between. This CDR3 contains 13 residues. Based on the CDR3 plus reference TRBV19 and TRBJ2-5, the full variable domain is DGGITQSPKYLFRKEGQNVTLSCEQNLNHDAMYWYRQDPGQGLRLIYYSQIVNDFQKGDIAEGYSVSREKKESFPLTVTSAQKNPTAFYLCASSGSRGETQYFGPGTRLLVL.